This T cell receptor beta chain was documented in a study of cytomegalovirus exposure and HLA in healthy donors. Study outcomes and limitations: Analyzed later, most CMV-associated TCR beta chains appeared HLA-restricted. Most TCR sequences showed up rarely, but some public TCRs showed up in many donors.

The germline gives CDR1 SGDLS, CDR2 YYNGEE. The CDR3 loop spans 15 amino acids. Between the trimmed V and J ends, which lost 1 base and 0 bases, there was a span of 11 bases. PCR primers comprised 60 Vbeta and 13 Jbeta primers. Using immunoSEQ multiplex PCR, the repertoire was profiled, and TCRdb retains in-frame clones only, with some absent. The table has 95,000 to 150,000 clones, 70% to 90% seen once. This clone is a singleton in its sample. Its target is unknown. The TCR sequence derives from a man aged 18-30 years in good health and CMV-seropositive. Material for sequencing was PBMCs. The chain uses TRBV9 and TRBJ2-7; possible D gene TRBD2, 6 bases. The CDR3 nucleotides read TGTGCCAGCAGCGTATCTTTCGGGAGCTCCTACGAGCAGTACTTC. Translation gives CASSVSFGSSYEQYF.